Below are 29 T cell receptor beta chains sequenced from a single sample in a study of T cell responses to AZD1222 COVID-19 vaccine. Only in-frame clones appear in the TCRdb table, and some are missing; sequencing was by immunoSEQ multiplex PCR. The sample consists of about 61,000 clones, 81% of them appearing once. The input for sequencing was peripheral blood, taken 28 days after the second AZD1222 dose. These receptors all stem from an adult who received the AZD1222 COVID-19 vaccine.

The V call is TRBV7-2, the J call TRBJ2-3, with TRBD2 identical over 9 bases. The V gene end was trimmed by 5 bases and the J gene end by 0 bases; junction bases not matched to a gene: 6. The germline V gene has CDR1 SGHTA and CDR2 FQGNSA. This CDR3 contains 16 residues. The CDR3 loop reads CASSPSLAGSTDTQYF. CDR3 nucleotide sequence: TGTGCCAGCAGCCCGTCACTAGCGGGTAGCACAGATACGCAGTATTTT.

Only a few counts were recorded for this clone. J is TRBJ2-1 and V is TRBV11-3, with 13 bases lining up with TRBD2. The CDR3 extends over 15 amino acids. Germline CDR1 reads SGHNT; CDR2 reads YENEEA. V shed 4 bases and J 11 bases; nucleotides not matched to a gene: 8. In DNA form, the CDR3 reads TGTGCCAGCAGCTGGGGCGGGACTAGCGGGACCCAGCAGTTCTTC. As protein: CASSWGGTSGTQQFF.

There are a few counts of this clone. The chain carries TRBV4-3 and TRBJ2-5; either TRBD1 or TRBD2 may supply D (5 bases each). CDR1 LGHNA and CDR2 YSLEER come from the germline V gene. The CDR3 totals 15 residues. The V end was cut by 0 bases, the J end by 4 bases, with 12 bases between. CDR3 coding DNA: TGCGCCAGCAGCCAAGATCAGAGGGGTTCAGAGACCCAGTACTTC. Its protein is CASSQDQRGSETQYF.

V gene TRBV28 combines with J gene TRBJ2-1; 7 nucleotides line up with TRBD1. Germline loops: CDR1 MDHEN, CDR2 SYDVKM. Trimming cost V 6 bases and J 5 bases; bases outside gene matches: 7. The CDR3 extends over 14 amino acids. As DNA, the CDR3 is TGTGCCAGCAGACACAGGGGTTCAAACAATGAGCAGTTCTTC. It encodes CASRHRGSNNEQFF.

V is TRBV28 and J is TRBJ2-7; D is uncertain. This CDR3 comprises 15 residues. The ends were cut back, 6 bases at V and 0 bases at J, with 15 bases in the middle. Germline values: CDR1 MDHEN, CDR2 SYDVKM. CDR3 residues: CASSETGGTSYEQYF. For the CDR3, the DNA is TGTGCCAGCAGCGAGACTGGCGGAACCTCCTACGAGCAGTACTTC.

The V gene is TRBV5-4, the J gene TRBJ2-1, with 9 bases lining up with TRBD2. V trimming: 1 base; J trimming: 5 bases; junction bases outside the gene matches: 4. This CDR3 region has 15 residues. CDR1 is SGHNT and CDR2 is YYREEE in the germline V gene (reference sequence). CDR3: CASSLRVAGDNEQFF. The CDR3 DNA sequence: TGTGCCAGCAGCTTGAGAGTAGCGGGGGACAATGAGCAGTTCTTC.

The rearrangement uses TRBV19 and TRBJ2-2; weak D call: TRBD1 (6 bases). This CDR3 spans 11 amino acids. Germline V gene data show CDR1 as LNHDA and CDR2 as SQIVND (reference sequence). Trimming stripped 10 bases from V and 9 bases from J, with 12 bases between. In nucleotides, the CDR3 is TGTGCCACCCGCCAGGGGAGGGAGCTGTTTTTT. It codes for CATRQGRELFF. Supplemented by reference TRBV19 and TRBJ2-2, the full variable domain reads DGGITQSPKYLFRKEGQNVTLSCEQNLNHDAMYWYRQDPGQGLRLIYYSQIVNDFQKGDIAEGYSVSREKKESFPLTVTSAQKNPTAFYLCATRQGRELFFGEGSRLTVL.

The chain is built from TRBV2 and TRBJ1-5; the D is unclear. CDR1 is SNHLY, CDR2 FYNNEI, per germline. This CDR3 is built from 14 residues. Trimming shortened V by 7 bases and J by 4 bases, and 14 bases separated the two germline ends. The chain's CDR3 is CASNNRAPNQPQHF. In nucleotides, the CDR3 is TGTGCCAGCAACAACCGGGCTCCGAATCAGCCCCAGCATTTT. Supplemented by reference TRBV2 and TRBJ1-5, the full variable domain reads EPEVTQTPSHQVTQMGQEVILRCVPISNHLYFYWYRQILGQKVEFLVSFYNNEISEKSEIFDDQFSVERPDGSNFTLKIRSTKLEDSAMYFCASNNRAPNQPQHFGDGTRLSIL.

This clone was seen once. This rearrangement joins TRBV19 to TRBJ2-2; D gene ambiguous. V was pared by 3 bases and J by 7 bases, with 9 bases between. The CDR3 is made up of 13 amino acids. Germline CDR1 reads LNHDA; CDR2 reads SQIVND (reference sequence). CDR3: CASSIITGGELFF. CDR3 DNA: TGTGCCAGTAGTATTATCACCGGCGGGGAGCTGTTTTTT. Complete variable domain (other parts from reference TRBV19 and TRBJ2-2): DGGITQSPKYLFRKEGQNVTLSCEQNLNHDAMYWYRQDPGQGLRLIYYSQIVNDFQKGDIAEGYSVSREKKESFPLTVTSAQKNPTAFYLCASSIITGGELFFGEGSRLTVL.

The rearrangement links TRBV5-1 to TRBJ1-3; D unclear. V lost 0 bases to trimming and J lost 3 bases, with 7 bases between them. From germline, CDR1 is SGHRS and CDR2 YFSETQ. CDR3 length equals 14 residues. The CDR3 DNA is TGCGCCAGCAGCTTGGTGGGATTTGGAAACACCATATATTTT. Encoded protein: CASSLVGFGNTIYF. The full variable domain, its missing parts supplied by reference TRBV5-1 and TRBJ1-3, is KAGVTQTPRYLIKTRGQQVTLSCSPISGHRSVSWYQQTPGQGLQFLFEYFSETQRNKGNFPGRFSGRQFSNSRSEMNVSTLELGDSALYLCASSLVGFGNTIYFGEGSWLTVV.

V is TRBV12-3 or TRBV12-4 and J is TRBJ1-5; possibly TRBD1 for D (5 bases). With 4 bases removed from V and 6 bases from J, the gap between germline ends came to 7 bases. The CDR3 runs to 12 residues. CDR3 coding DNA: TGTGCCAGCAGTTCGGGGCTTCAGCCCCAGCATTTT. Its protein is CASSSGLQPQHF.

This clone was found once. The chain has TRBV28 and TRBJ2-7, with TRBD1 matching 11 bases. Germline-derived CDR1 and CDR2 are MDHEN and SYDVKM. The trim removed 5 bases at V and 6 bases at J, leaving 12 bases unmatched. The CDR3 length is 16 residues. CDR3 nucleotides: TGTGCCAGCAGTCTAAGGACAGGGGGCGCCTCTGGCGAGCAGTACTTC. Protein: CASSLRTGGASGEQYF.

The CDR3, as DNA: TGTGCCAGCGGGACAGTTCAAGAGACCCAGTACTTC. This codes for CASGTVQETQYF. The rearrangement joins TRBV28 to TRBJ2-5; 7 nucleotides match TRBD1. The junction had 2 bases not matched to a gene; V was cut back by 8 bases and J by 2 bases. The CDR3 runs 12 residues. Germline V CDR1 and CDR2: MDHEN, SYDVKM.

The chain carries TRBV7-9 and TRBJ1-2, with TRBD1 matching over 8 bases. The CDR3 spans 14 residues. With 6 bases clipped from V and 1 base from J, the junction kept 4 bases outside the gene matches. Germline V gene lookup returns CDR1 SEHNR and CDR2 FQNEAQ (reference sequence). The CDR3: CASSFGQGNYGYTF. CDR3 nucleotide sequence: TGTGCCAGCAGTTTCGGACAGGGTAACTATGGCTACACCTTC. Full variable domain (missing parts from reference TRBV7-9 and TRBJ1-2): DTGVSQNPRHKITKRGQNVTFRCDPISEHNRLYWYRQTLGQGPEFLTYFQNEAQLEKSRLLSDRFSAERPKGSFSTLEIQRTEQGDSAMYLCASSFGQGNYGYTFGSGTRLTVV.

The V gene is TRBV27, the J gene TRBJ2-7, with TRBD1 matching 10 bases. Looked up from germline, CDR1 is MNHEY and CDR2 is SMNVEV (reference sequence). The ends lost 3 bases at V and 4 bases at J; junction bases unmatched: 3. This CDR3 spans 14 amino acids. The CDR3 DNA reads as TGTGCCAGCAGTTTCCGGGACAGGGGTTACGAGCAGTACTTC. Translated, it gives CASSFRDRGYEQYF.

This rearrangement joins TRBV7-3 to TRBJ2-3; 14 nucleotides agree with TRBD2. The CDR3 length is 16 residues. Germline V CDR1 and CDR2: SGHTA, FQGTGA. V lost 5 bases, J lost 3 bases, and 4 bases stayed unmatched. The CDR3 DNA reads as TGTGCCAGCAGCCTGGGACTAGCGGGAGCGACAGATACGCAGTATTTT. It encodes CASSLGLAGATDTQYF.

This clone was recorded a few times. The CDR3 region is CASSQGRYTDTQYF. The CDR3 DNA follows: TGTGCCAGCAGCCAAGGGCGGTACACAGATACGCAGTATTTT. The J gene is TRBJ2-3, the V gene TRBV14; unclear D gene. CDR1 SGHDN and CDR2 FVKESK come from the germline V gene. Trimming took off 1 base at V and 2 bases at J, with 7 bases between the two ends. The CDR3 is 14 amino acids.

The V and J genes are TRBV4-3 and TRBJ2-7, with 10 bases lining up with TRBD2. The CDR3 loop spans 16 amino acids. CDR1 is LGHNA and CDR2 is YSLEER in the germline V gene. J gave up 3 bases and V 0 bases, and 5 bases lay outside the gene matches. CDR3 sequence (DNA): TGCGCCAGCAGCCAAGATGCGGGACTAGCGAGCTACGAGCAGTACTTC. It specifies CASSQDAGLASYEQYF.

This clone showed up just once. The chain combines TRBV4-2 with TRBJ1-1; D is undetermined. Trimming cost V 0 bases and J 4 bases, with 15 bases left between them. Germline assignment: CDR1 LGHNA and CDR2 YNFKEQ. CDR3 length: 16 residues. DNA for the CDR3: TGTGCCAGCAGCCAAGATCCCGGAGCCCGGGGCACTGAAGCTTTCTTT. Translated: CASSQDPGARGTEAFF.

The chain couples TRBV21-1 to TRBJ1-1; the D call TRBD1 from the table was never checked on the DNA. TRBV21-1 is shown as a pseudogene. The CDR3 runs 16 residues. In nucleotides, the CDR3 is TGTGCCAGCAGCAAAGCGCTATCAGGGGCGAACACTGAAGCTTTCTTT. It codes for CASSKALSGANTEAFF.

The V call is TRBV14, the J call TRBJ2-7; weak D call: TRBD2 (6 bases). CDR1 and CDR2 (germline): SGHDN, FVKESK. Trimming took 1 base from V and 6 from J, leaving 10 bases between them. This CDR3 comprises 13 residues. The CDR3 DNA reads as TGTGCCAGCAGCCAAGTACGCGGGATCGAGCAGTACTTC. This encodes CASSQVRGIEQYF.

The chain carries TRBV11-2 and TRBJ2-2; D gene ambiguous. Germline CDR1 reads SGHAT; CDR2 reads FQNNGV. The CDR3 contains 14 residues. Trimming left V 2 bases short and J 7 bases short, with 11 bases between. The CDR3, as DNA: TGTGCCAGCAGCTTACAATCTTTGGGCGGGGAGCTGTTTTTT. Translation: CASSLQSLGGELFF.

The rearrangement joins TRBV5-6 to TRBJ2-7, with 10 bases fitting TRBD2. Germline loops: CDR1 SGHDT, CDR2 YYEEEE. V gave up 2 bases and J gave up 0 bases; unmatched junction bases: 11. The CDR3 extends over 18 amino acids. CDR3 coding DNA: TGTGCCAGCAGCTTTTGGGCTAGCGGGGGTTCCTACTCCTACGAGCAGTACTTC. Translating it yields CASSFWASGGSYSYEQYF.

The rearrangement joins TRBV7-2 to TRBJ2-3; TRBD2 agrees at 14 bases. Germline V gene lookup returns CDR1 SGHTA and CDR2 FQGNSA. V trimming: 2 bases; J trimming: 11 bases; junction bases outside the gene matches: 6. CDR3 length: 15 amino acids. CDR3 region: CASSLWGLAGEVQYF. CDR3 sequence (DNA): TGTGCCAGCAGCTTATGGGGACTAGCGGGAGAAGTGCAGTATTTT. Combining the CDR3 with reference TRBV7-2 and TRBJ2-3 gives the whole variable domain GAGVSQSPSNKVTEKGKDVELRCDPISGHTALYWYRQSLGQGLEFLIYFQGNSAPDKSGLPSDRFSAERTGGSVSTLTIQRTQQEDSAVYLCASSLWGLAGEVQYFGPGTRLTVL.

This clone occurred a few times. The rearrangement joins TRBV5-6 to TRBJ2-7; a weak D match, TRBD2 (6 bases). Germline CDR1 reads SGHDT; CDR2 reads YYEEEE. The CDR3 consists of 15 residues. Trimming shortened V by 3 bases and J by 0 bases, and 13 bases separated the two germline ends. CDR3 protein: CASSSPGTPSYEQYF. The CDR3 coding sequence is TGTGCCAGCAGCTCCCCCGGGACTCCCTCCTACGAGCAGTACTTC.

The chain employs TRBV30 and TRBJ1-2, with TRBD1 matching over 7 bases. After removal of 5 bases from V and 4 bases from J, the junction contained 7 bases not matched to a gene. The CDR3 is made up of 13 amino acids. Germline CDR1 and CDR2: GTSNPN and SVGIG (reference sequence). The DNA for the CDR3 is TGTGCCTGGGAGCCCGGGACAGCCTATGGCTACACCTTC. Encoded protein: CAWEPGTAYGYTF.

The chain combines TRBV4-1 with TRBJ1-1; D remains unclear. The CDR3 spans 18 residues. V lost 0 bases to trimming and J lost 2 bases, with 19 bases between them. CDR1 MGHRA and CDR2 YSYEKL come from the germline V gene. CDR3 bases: TGCGCCAGCAGCCAAGAACGGGCCCTTTCAATCCCCAACACTGAAGCTTTCTTT. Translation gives CASSQERALSIPNTEAFF.

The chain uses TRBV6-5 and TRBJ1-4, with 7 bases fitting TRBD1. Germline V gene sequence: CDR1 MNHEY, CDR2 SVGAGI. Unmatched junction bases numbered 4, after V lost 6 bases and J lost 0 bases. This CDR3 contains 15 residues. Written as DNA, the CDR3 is TGTGCCAGCAGAATCGGACAGGCAACTAATGAAAAACTGTTTTTT. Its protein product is CASRIGQATNEKLFF.

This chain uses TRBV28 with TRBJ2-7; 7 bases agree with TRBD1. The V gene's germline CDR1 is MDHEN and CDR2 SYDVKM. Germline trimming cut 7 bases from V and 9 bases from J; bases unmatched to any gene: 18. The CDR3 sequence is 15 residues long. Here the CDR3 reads CASTLRGQSPFGQYF. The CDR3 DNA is TGTGCCAGCACCCTTAGGGGGCAATCCCCCTTCGGGCAGTACTTC.